This TCR beta chain was sequenced during a study of graft-versus-host responses after intestinal transplantation. Across the whole study: Induction using anti-thymocyte globulin, followed by tacrolimus and steroids for 2 to 4 years, was given to all recipients. Whole-study findings and limits: Where graft-donor T cell macrochimerism was present, patients had high graft-versus-host to host-versus-graft clonal ratios in allografts.

The starting material, graft tissue, was processed to release intraepithelial and lamina propria lymphocytes. TCRdb's table, derived via immunoSEQ multiplex PCR, lists solely in-frame clones and lacks some. This repertoire shows approximately 15,000 clones, around two thirds found once; its top ten account for about 3%. Per germline, CDR1 SGHRS and CDR2 YFSETQ. The ends lost 4 bases at V and 4 bases at J; junction bases unmatched: 12. This CDR3 is built from 17 residues. A remark on this clone: Antigen specificity is unknown.

The input for sequencing was ileum tissue, taken 14 days after transplant. The receptor comes from a human patient who received an intestinal transplant, so some T cells may come from the graft donor. The chain links TRBV5-1 to TRBJ2-2, with 8 bases that match TRBD2. The DNA for the CDR3 is TGCGCCAGCAGCGATTACCCCTCCAGCGGGGGCACCGGGGAGCTGTTTTTT. Its protein is CASSDYPSSGGTGELFF.